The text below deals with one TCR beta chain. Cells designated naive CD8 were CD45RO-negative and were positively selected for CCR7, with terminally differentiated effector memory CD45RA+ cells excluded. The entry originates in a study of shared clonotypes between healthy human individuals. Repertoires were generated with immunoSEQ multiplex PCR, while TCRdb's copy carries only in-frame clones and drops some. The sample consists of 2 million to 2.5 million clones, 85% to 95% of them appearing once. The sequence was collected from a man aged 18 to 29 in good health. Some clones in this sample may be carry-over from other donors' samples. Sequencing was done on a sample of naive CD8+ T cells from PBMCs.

This chain's CDR3 is CASSDRYGYTF. The DNA of the CDR3 is TGTGCCAGCAGCGACAGGTATGGCTACACCTTC. The rearrangement joins TRBV5-4 to TRBJ1-2; TRBD1 is a possible D gene (6 bases). The V gene lost 4 bases and the J gene lost 5 bases, with 6 bases spanning the gap. The germline V gene has CDR1 SGHNT and CDR2 YYREEE (reference sequence). CDR3 size: 11 residues.